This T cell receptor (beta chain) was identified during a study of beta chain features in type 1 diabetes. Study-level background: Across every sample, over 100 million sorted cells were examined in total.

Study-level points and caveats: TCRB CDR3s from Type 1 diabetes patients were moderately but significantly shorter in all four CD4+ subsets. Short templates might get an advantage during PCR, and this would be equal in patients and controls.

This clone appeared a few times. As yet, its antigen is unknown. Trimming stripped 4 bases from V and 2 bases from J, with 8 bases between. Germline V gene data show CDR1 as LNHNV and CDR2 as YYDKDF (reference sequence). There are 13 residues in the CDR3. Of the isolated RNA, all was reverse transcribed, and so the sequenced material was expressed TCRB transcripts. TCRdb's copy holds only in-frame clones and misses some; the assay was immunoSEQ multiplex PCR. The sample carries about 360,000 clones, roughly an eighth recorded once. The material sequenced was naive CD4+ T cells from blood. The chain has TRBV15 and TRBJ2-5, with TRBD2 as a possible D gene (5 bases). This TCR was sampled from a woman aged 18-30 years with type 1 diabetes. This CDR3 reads CATSIGLQETQYF. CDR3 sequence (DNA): TGTGCCACCAGCATTGGACTGCAAGAGACCCAGTACTTC.